This T cell receptor (beta chain) was recorded in a study of blood T cells in healthy people across ages. Whole-study results and caveats: In older individuals, TCR beta diversity per million T cells was lower, falling roughly linearly with age. Estimated diversity across one million T cells was deemed an underestimate.

The V gene's germline CDR1 is LGHNA and CDR2 YNFKEQ. The CDR3 extends over 12 amino acids. V gave up 11 bases and J gave up 3 bases, with 11 bases separating them. It was with a sample-barcoded 5' primer and a J-beta primer mix that a second PCR of roughly 6 to 11 cycles was run. A minimum of 3 million CDR3-containing paired-end reads was obtained for each sample. Each CDR3 protein is one row after TCRdb ran MiXCR on the 5' RACE reads. The table has roughly 800,000 distinct CDR3 sequences, roughly 60% seen once. About this clonotype: Its antigen is unidentified.

The donors, all healthy, were Caucasians living in Russia, aged roughly 6 to 100. The origin of this receptor is a man aged 25-45 years in good health. Sequencing was performed on blood. The chain joins TRBV4-2 to TRBJ2-1, with TRBD2 as a possible D gene (6 bases). CDR3 DNA: TGTGCCGCGGGGCTCAGCTACAATGAGCAGTTCTTC. Encoded protein: CAAGLSYNEQFF.